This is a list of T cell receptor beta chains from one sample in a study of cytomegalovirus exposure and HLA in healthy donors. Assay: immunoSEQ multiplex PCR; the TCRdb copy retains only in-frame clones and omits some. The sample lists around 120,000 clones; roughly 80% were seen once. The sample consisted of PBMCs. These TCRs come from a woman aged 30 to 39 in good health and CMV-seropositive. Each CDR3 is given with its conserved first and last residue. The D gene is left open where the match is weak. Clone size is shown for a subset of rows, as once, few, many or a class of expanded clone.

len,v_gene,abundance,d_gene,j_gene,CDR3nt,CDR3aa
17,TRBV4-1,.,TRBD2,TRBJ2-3,TGCGCCAGCAGCCAAACTCCAGCGGGGAATGTGGCAGATACGCAGTATTTT,CASSQTPAGNVADTQYF
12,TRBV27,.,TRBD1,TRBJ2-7,TGTGCCAGCTGGGGGACAGGCTACGAGCAGTACTTC,CASWGTGYEQYF
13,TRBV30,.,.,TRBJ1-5,TGTGCCTGGAGTTACGGACTCAATCAGCCCCAGCATTTT,CAWSYGLNQPQHF
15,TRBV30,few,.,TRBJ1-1,TGTGCCTGGAGTCAGGACGACAGAGACGGCACTGAAGCTTTCTTT,CAWSQDDRDGTEAFF
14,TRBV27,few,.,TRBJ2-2,TGTGCCAGCAGTTTAGAGGTTATCACCGGGGAGCTGTTTTTT,CASSLEVITGELFF
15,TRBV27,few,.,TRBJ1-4,TGTGCCAGCAGTTTAACAGGGTGGGGTAATGAAAAACTGTTTTTT,CASSLTGWGNEKLFF
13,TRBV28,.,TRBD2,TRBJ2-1,TGTGCCACCGAAGCGGGGGCCAACAATGAGCAGTTCTTC,CATEAGANNEQFF
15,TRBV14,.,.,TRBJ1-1,TGTGCCAGCAGCCACGAGGCCAGAATGAACACTGAAGCTTTCTTT,CASSHEARMNTEAFF
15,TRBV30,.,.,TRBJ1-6,TGTGCCTGGAGTGTTCAACAGATCTATAATTCACCCCTCCACTTT,CAWSVQQIYNSPLHF
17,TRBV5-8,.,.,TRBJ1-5,TGTGCCAGCATTGCCAGGGGTACGAGAGGTGGTAATCAGCCCCAGCATTTT,CASIARGTRGGNQPQHF
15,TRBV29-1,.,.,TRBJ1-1,TGCAGCGTTAACCCGCCCCCAGGGGAAGGCACTGAAGCTTTCTTT,CSVNPPPGEGTEAFF
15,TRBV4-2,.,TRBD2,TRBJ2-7,TGTGCCAGCAGCCAAGCACGGACTAGATCCTACGAGCAGTACTTC,CASSQARTRSYEQYF